A selection of T cell receptor beta chains follows, all from one sample in a study of blood T cell repertoires in COVID-19. The protocol was immunoSEQ multiplex PCR, while the TCRdb copy is restricted to in-frame clones and leaves out a portion. The sample has roughly 130,000 clones; approximately 80% are singletons. Material for sequencing was peripheral blood. Receptor source: a woman aged 55-70 years with acute or convalescent COVID-19. The CDR3 runs from the conserved cysteine through the conserved F or W. Fields, in order: J gene, D gene, clone size, V gene, CDR3 protein, CDR3 DNA. D genes are given only for firm matches. The listing skips clone size in some rows; elsewhere it reads once, few, many or a size class.

J gene: TRBJ1-2; D gene: NA; clone size: NA; V gene: TRBV27; CDR3 protein: CASSLWGQGGYTF; CDR3 DNA: TGTGCCAGCAGTTTATGGGGCCAGGGTGGCTACACCTTC
J gene: TRBJ1-1; D gene: NA; clone size: NA; V gene: TRBV3-1/TRBV3-2; CDR3 protein: CASSQARAAEAFF; CDR3 DNA: TGTGCCAGCAGCCAAGCCAGGGCCGCTGAAGCTTTCTTT
J gene: TRBJ2-3; D gene: NA; clone size: few; V gene: TRBV12-2; CDR3 protein: CASRLFPSQTRDTQYF; CDR3 DNA: TGTGCAAGTCGCTTGTTTCCTAGCCAAACGAGGGATACGCAGTATTTT
J gene: TRBJ1-1; D gene: NA; clone size: NA; V gene: TRBV5-4; CDR3 protein: CASSLGGDTEAFF; CDR3 DNA: TGTGCCAGCAGCCTTGGGGGGGACACTGAAGCTTTCTTT
J gene: TRBJ1-2; D gene: NA; clone size: NA; V gene: TRBV12-3/TRBV12-4; CDR3 protein: CASSYGGIYGYTF; CDR3 DNA: TGTGCCAGCAGTTATGGGGGGATCTATGGCTACACCTTC
J gene: TRBJ1-5; D gene: NA; clone size: NA; V gene: TRBV19; CDR3 protein: CASNPTGYSNQPQHF; CDR3 DNA: TGTGCCAGTAACCCGACAGGCTATAGCAATCAGCCCCAGCATTTT
J gene: TRBJ2-2; D gene: NA; clone size: NA; V gene: TRBV24-1; CDR3 protein: CATEGLTNTGELFF; CDR3 DNA: TGTGCCACCGAGGGACTCACGAACACCGGGGAGCTGTTTTTT
J gene: TRBJ1-4; D gene: NA; clone size: NA; V gene: TRBV6-5; CDR3 protein: CASSSDQGGREKLFF; CDR3 DNA: TGTGCCAGCAGTTCCGACCAGGGAGGGAGAGAAAAACTGTTTTTT
J gene: TRBJ2-5; D gene: TRBD2; clone size: NA; V gene: TRBV19; CDR3 protein: CASSIGLAAETQYF; CDR3 DNA: TGTGCCAGTAGTATAGGACTAGCAGCCGAGACCCAGTACTTC
J gene: TRBJ1-2; D gene: NA; clone size: NA; V gene: TRBV6-5; CDR3 protein: CASSYSGYRGYTF; CDR3 DNA: TGTGCCAGCAGTTACTCCGGGTATAGGGGCTACACCTTC
J gene: TRBJ2-3; D gene: TRBD1; clone size: few; V gene: TRBV3-1/TRBV3-2; CDR3 protein: CASSHRDRDTDTQYF; CDR3 DNA: TGTGCCAGCAGTCACCGGGACAGAGACACAGATACGCAGTATTTT
J gene: TRBJ1-4; D gene: NA; clone size: NA; V gene: TRBV19; CDR3 protein: CASSTRQTRDEKLFF; CDR3 DNA: TGTGCCAGTAGTACCCGACAGACAAGGGATGAAAAACTGTTTTTT
J gene: TRBJ1-2; D gene: TRBD1; clone size: NA; V gene: TRBV19; CDR3 protein: CASSLLTGGGGYTF; CDR3 DNA: TGTGCCAGTAGTCTCCTGACAGGGGGAGGAGGCTACACCTTC
J gene: TRBJ1-2; D gene: NA; clone size: NA; V gene: TRBV5-1; CDR3 protein: CASSLRPGSDGYTF; CDR3 DNA: TGCGCCAGCAGCTTGCGGCCAGGGTCGGATGGCTACACCTTC
J gene: TRBJ1-6; D gene: TRBD1; clone size: NA; V gene: TRBV18; CDR3 protein: CASSPSGTGDSPLHF; CDR3 DNA: TGTGCCAGCTCACCATCGGGGACAGGGGACTCACCCCTCCACTTT
J gene: TRBJ1-4; D gene: NA; clone size: NA; V gene: TRBV27; CDR3 protein: CARSDSTEKLFF; CDR3 DNA: TGTGCCAGATCGGACAGCACCGAAAAACTGTTTTTT
J gene: TRBJ1-5; D gene: NA; clone size: NA; V gene: TRBV15; CDR3 protein: CATSRDRQNQPQHF; CDR3 DNA: TGTGCCACCAGCAGAGATAGACAGAATCAGCCCCAGCATTTT
J gene: TRBJ1-5; D gene: NA; clone size: NA; V gene: TRBV12-5; CDR3 protein: CASGFHGGTYSNQPQHF; CDR3 DNA: TGTGCTAGTGGTTTTCACGGGGGGACTTATAGCAATCAGCCCCAGCATTTT
J gene: TRBJ1-5; D gene: TRBD1; clone size: NA; V gene: TRBV6-6; CDR3 protein: CASGRTGTGGFGQPQHF; CDR3 DNA: TGTGCCAGCGGTCGGACCGGGACAGGGGGGTTTGGACAGCCCCAGCATTTT
J gene: TRBJ2-3; D gene: TRBD1; clone size: NA; V gene: TRBV19; CDR3 protein: CASSMTGDQAQYF; CDR3 DNA: TGTGCCAGTAGTATGACAGGGGATCAGGCGCAGTATTTT
J gene: TRBJ2-2; D gene: NA; clone size: NA; V gene: TRBV3-1/TRBV3-2; CDR3 protein: CASSQWRDGELFF; CDR3 DNA: TGTGCCAGCAGCCAATGGAGGGACGGGGAGCTGTTTTTT
J gene: TRBJ2-1; D gene: NA; clone size: NA; V gene: TRBV6-5; CDR3 protein: CASSPRRSPGDEQFF; CDR3 DNA: TGTGCCAGCAGCCCCAGACGGTCCCCGGGGGATGAGCAGTTCTTC
J gene: TRBJ1-2; D gene: NA; clone size: NA; V gene: TRBV29-1; CDR3 protein: CSVQGQGGGYTF; CDR3 DNA: TGCAGCGTACAGGGTCAAGGGGGTGGCTACACCTTC
J gene: TRBJ1-5; D gene: NA; clone size: NA; V gene: TRBV5-6; CDR3 protein: CASSFFGESNQPQHF; CDR3 DNA: TGTGCCAGCAGCTTTTTCGGGGAATCCAATCAGCCCCAGCATTTT
J gene: TRBJ1-1; D gene: NA; clone size: NA; V gene: TRBV19; CDR3 protein: CASRGWARGMNTEAFF; CDR3 DNA: TGTGCCAGTAGAGGCTGGGCGCGGGGCATGAACACTGAAGCTTTCTTT
J gene: TRBJ2-2; D gene: TRBD1; clone size: NA; V gene: TRBV3-1/TRBV3-2; CDR3 protein: CASSQDSRPGQGAAGELFF; CDR3 DNA: TGTGCCAGCAGCCAAGACTCCCGGCCGGGACAGGGGGCCGCCGGGGAGCTGTTTTTT
J gene: TRBJ1-2; D gene: NA; clone size: NA; V gene: TRBV9; CDR3 protein: CASSVGTQANYGYTF; CDR3 DNA: TGTGCCAGCAGCGTAGGGACTCAAGCTAACTATGGCTACACCTTC
J gene: TRBJ2-4; D gene: NA; clone size: NA; V gene: TRBV7-9; CDR3 protein: CASSPRDSEGNIQYF; CDR3 DNA: TGTGCCAGCAGCCCCAGGGACTCGGAGGGAAACATTCAGTACTTC
J gene: TRBJ2-3; D gene: TRBD1; clone size: once; V gene: TRBV5-1; CDR3 protein: CASSSEQGALDTQYF; CDR3 DNA: TGCGCCAGCAGCTCCGAACAGGGGGCTCTAGATACGCAGTATTTT
J gene: TRBJ2-1; D gene: TRBD1; clone size: NA; V gene: TRBV11-3; CDR3 protein: CASSTPRDRGVSEQFF; CDR3 DNA: TGTGCCAGCAGCACCCCCCGGGACAGGGGTGTGAGTGAGCAGTTCTTC
J gene: TRBJ1-3; D gene: NA; clone size: NA; V gene: TRBV5-1; CDR3 protein: CASRDGLSSGNTIYF; CDR3 DNA: TGCGCCAGCCGCGATGGTCTGAGCTCTGGAAACACCATATATTTT
J gene: TRBJ2-7; D gene: NA; clone size: NA; V gene: TRBV4-1; CDR3 protein: CASSQLDLPSYEQYF; CDR3 DNA: TGCGCCAGCAGCCAACTGGACTTGCCCTCCTACGAGCAGTACTTC
J gene: TRBJ1-5; D gene: TRBD1; clone size: NA; V gene: TRBV19; CDR3 protein: CASSRTGYQPQHF; CDR3 DNA: TGTGCCAGTAGCCGGACAGGTTATCAGCCCCAGCATTTT
J gene: TRBJ1-1; D gene: NA; clone size: NA; V gene: TRBV11-2; CDR3 protein: CASSLAPGGEAFF; CDR3 DNA: TGTGCCAGCAGCTTAGCGCCGGGTGGTGAAGCTTTCTTT
J gene: TRBJ1-1; D gene: NA; clone size: NA; V gene: TRBV7-9; CDR3 protein: CASRPTGRYTEAFF; CDR3 DNA: TGTGCCAGCAGACCCACAGGAAGGTACACTGAAGCTTTCTTT
J gene: TRBJ2-5; D gene: TRBD2; clone size: NA; V gene: TRBV19; CDR3 protein: CASTNRIGGQETQYF; CDR3 DNA: TGTGCCAGTACCAACCGAATCGGGGGGCAAGAGACCCAGTACTTC
J gene: TRBJ1-2; D gene: NA; clone size: few; V gene: TRBV5-4; CDR3 protein: CASSWVGDNYGYTF; CDR3 DNA: TGTGCCAGCAGCTGGGTGGGAGATAACTATGGCTACACCTTC
J gene: TRBJ1-2; D gene: TRBD1; clone size: NA; V gene: TRBV7-9; CDR3 protein: CASSLFGQGAGGYTF; CDR3 DNA: TGTGCCAGCAGCCTTTTCGGCCAGGGGGCTGGTGGCTACACCTTC
J gene: TRBJ2-2; D gene: NA; clone size: NA; V gene: TRBV2; CDR3 protein: CASSTTVANTGELFF; CDR3 DNA: TGTGCCAGCAGTACGACAGTAGCGAACACCGGGGAGCTGTTTTTT
J gene: TRBJ1-1; D gene: NA; clone size: few; V gene: TRBV29-1; CDR3 protein: CSVDGTPGGSPEAFF; CDR3 DNA: TGCAGCGTTGATGGGACTCCCGGGGGATCTCCGGAGGCTTTCTTT
J gene: TRBJ1-1; D gene: NA; clone size: NA; V gene: TRBV7-3; CDR3 protein: CASSVQGWNTEAFF; CDR3 DNA: TGTGCCAGCAGCGTTCAGGGGTGGAACACTGAAGCTTTCTTT
J gene: TRBJ1-2; D gene: NA; clone size: NA; V gene: TRBV10-3; CDR3 protein: CAISRQYGYTF; CDR3 DNA: TGTGCCATCAGCCGCCAGTATGGCTACACCTTC
J gene: TRBJ2-1; D gene: NA; clone size: NA; V gene: TRBV6-1; CDR3 protein: CASSEMRNSRYEQFF; CDR3 DNA: TGTGCCAGCAGTGAAATGAGGAACTCGCGCTATGAGCAGTTCTTC
J gene: TRBJ1-1; D gene: NA; clone size: NA; V gene: TRBV18; CDR3 protein: CASSPRRENTEAFF; CDR3 DNA: TGTGCCAGCTCACCAAGGAGGGAGAACACTGAAGCTTTCTTT
J gene: TRBJ2-2; D gene: NA; clone size: NA; V gene: TRBV5-6; CDR3 protein: CASSLAGSTGELFF; CDR3 DNA: TGTGCCAGCAGCTTGGCGGGGAGCACCGGGGAGCTGTTTTTT
J gene: TRBJ2-3; D gene: NA; clone size: NA; V gene: TRBV29-1; CDR3 protein: CSVGLWETRDTQYF; CDR3 DNA: TGCAGCGTTGGTTTATGGGAGACACGAGATACGCAGTATTTT
J gene: TRBJ2-1; D gene: NA; clone size: NA; V gene: TRBV5-1; CDR3 protein: CASSSISDEQFF; CDR3 DNA: TGCGCCAGCAGCTCCATCTCAGATGAGCAGTTCTTC
J gene: TRBJ1-3; D gene: NA; clone size: NA; V gene: TRBV6-5; CDR3 protein: CASSYSFGAAGNTIYF; CDR3 DNA: TGTGCCAGCAGTTACTCGTTTGGGGCAGCCGGAAACACCATATATTTT
J gene: TRBJ2-4; D gene: TRBD1; clone size: NA; V gene: TRBV6-1; CDR3 protein: CASSEGTGKNIQYF; CDR3 DNA: TGTGCCAGCAGTGAGGGGACAGGAAAAAACATTCAGTACTTC
J gene: TRBJ1-2; D gene: NA; clone size: NA; V gene: TRBV27; CDR3 protein: CASRGSDTGYGYTF; CDR3 DNA: TGTGCCAGCAGGGGGTCCGACACAGGCTATGGCTACACCTTC
J gene: TRBJ1-2; D gene: NA; clone size: once; V gene: TRBV2; CDR3 protein: CASSREVFRGYTF; CDR3 DNA: TGTGCCAGCAGTCGTGAGGTCTTTAGGGGCTACACCTTC
J gene: TRBJ1-4; D gene: TRBD1; clone size: NA; V gene: TRBV19; CDR3 protein: CASSIQGTANEKLFF; CDR3 DNA: TGTGCCAGTAGTATACAGGGGACAGCAAATGAAAAACTGTTTTTT
J gene: TRBJ2-1; D gene: TRBD2; clone size: NA; V gene: TRBV19; CDR3 protein: CASSYKGTSGGYEQFF; CDR3 DNA: TGTGCCAGTAGTTACAAGGGGACTAGCGGGGGCTATGAGCAGTTCTTC
J gene: TRBJ2-3; D gene: TRBD2; clone size: few; V gene: TRBV5-4; CDR3 protein: CASSPGRGGVTDTQYF; CDR3 DNA: TGTGCCAGCAGCCCGGGACGGGGGGGAGTCACAGATACGCAGTATTTT
J gene: TRBJ1-1; D gene: NA; clone size: NA; V gene: TRBV5-1; CDR3 protein: CASSGGSLMNTEAFF; CDR3 DNA: TGCGCCAGCAGCGGAGGATCTCTGATGAACACTGAAGCTTTCTTT
J gene: TRBJ1-2; D gene: TRBD1; clone size: NA; V gene: TRBV2; CDR3 protein: CASIGTGRSSVGGYTF; CDR3 DNA: TGTGCCAGCATTGGGACAGGGAGAAGTTCGGTGGGTGGCTACACCTTC
J gene: TRBJ2-3; D gene: TRBD1; clone size: NA; V gene: TRBV19; CDR3 protein: CATKTGAEDTQYF; CDR3 DNA: TGTGCCACCAAAACAGGGGCGGAAGATACGCAGTATTTT
J gene: TRBJ1-5; D gene: NA; clone size: NA; V gene: TRBV7-9; CDR3 protein: CASSLSTGDQPQHF; CDR3 DNA: TGTGCCAGCAGCTTATCCACGGGAGATCAGCCCCAGCATTTT
J gene: TRBJ1-6; D gene: TRBD1; clone size: NA; V gene: TRBV27; CDR3 protein: CASSEDRVNSPLHF; CDR3 DNA: TGTGCCAGCAGTGAGGACAGGGTGAATTCACCCCTCCACTTT